This T cell receptor (beta chain) is from a study of neurological immune-mediated disorders. This clonotype was recorded many times. Its matching antigen is unknown. Each CDR3 protein gets one entry after TCRdb re-called the 5' RACE reads with MiXCR. The repertoire includes around 20,000 distinct CDR3 sequences, more than 10% of them detected once, and around 13% sits in the top ten. Germline CDR1 DFQATT, CDR2 SNEGSKA (reference sequence). The CDR3 has 13 amino acids. J was trimmed by 2 bases and V by 6 bases; bases with no gene match: 4. Study results and caveats: There were no CDR3 amino acid sequences shared by expanded clones across subjects, a result suggesting private repertoires in all groups.

The source is an older woman with HTLV-1-associated myelopathy (HAM/TSP). The gene calls are TRBV20-1 and TRBJ2-5; 9 nucleotides line up with TRBD1. The sequenced sample consisted of PBMCs. CDR3 residues: CSANDRGQETQYF. DNA of the CDR3: TGCAGTGCCAACGACAGGGGGCAAGAGACCCAGTACTTC.